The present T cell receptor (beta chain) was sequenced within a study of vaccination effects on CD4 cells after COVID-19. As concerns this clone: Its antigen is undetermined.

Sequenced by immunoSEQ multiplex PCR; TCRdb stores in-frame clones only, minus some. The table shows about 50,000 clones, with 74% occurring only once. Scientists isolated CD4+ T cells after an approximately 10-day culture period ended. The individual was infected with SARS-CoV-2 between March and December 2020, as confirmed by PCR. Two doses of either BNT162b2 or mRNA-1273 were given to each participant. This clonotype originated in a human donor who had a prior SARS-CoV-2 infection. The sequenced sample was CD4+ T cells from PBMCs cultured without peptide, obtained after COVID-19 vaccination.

In DNA, the CDR3 is TGTGCCAGCAGTGGACAGGGATCCAATCAGCCCCAGCATTTT. It codes for CASSGQGSNQPQHF. This rearrangement joins TRBV2 to TRBJ1-5; 7 bases match TRBD1. V shed 4 bases and J 3 bases; nucleotides not matched to a gene: 3. Germline loops: CDR1 SNHLY, CDR2 FYNNEI. The CDR3 covers 14 residues. Variable domain in full (rest from reference TRBV2 and TRBJ1-5): EPEVTQTPSHQVTQMGQEVILRCVPISNHLYFYWYRQILGQKVEFLVSFYNNEISEKSEIFDDQFSVERPDGSNFTLKIRSTKLEDSAMYFCASSGQGSNQPQHFGDGTRLSIL.